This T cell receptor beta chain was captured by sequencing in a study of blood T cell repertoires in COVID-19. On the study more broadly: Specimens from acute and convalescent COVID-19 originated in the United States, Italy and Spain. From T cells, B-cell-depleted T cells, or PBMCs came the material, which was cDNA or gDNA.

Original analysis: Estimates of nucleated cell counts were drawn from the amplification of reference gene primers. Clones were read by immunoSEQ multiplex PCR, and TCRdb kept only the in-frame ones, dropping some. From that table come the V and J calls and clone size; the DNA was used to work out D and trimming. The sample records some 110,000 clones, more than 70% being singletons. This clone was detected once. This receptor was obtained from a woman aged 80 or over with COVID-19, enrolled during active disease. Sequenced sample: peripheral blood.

CDR3 nucleotide sequence: TGTGCCAGCAGTGAAAATTTAGCGGCCACCGCGATGGATGAGCAGTTCTTC. This encodes CASSENLAATAMDEQFF. The chain couples TRBV2 to TRBJ2-1; D may be TRBD2 (6 bases). The CDR3 runs 17 residues. Trimming stripped 2 bases from V and 8 bases from J, with 22 bases between. From germline, CDR1 is SNHLY and CDR2 FYNNEI. Full variable domain (outside the CDR3, taken from reference TRBV2 and TRBJ2-1): EPEVTQTPSHQVTQMGQEVILRCVPISNHLYFYWYRQILGQKVEFLVSFYNNEISEKSEIFDDQFSVERPDGSNFTLKIRSTKLEDSAMYFCASSENLAATAMDEQFFGPGTRLTVL.